The 8 T cell receptor beta chains listed next were all sequenced from one sample in a study of PD-1 blockade in classical Hodgkin lymphoma. Time point of the sample: newly diagnosed, previously untreated cHL patient sample. The repertoire was sequenced with immunoSEQ multiplex PCR; TCRdb's copy has only in-frame clones and lacks some. The sample shows about 16,000 clones, about 83% of them seen only once. Source material: peripheral blood mononuclear cells (PBMCs). Receptor source: a human donor with classical Hodgkin lymphoma.

The chain is built from TRBV12-5 and TRBJ2-3; tentative D call: TRBD2 (6 bases). With 0 bases removed from V and 11 bases from J, the gap between germline ends came to 12 bases. This CDR3 comprises 13 residues. Germline V CDR1 and CDR2: LGHNT, FRNRAP. DNA of the CDR3: TGTGCTAGTGGTTTGGTAGGAGGCGGGATGCAGTATTTT. It translates to CASGLVGGGMQYF.

The chain links TRBV6-5 to TRBJ1-5; D is perhaps TRBD1 (5 bases). V lost 6 bases, J lost 0 bases, and 12 bases lay in between. Germline loops: CDR1 MNHEY, CDR2 SVGAGI. This CDR3 is built from 15 residues. As DNA, the CDR3 is TGTGCCAGCAGCCTCGGGACGGGTAGCAATCAGCCCCAGCATTTT. Its protein product is CASSLGTGSNQPQHF.

The CDR3 DNA reads as TGTGCCAGCAGTCGACAGGGGAACGAGCAGTACTTC. It is translated as CASSRQGNEQYF. The chain employs TRBV11-3 and TRBJ2-7; 8 bases match TRBD1. The CDR3 consists of 12 residues. The germline gives CDR1 SGHNT, CDR2 YENEEA. The junction had 3 bases not matched to a gene; V was cut back by 6 bases and J by 5 bases.

In its sample, this clone was seen a few times. The V and J genes are TRBV9 and TRBJ1-1; weak D call: TRBD1 (6 bases). The germline CDR1 and CDR2 sequences are SGDLS and YYNGEE. This CDR3 has 12 residues. Trimming took off 0 bases at V and 9 bases at J, with 9 bases between the two ends. The CDR3 is CASSVVGGKAFF. The CDR3 region has the DNA TGTGCCAGCAGCGTAGTAGGGGGGAAAGCTTTCTTT.

The rearrangement uses TRBV2 and TRBJ2-7, with TRBD2 identical over 11 bases. The CDR3 spans 18 residues. Germline V gene data show CDR1 as SNHLY and CDR2 as FYNNEI. J lost 7 bases, V lost 6 bases, and 20 bases had no gene match. CDR3 amino acids: CASSDAGTSGTLISEQYF. CDR3 in DNA: TGTGCCAGCAGCGACGCCGGGACTAGCGGTACCCTTATCTCGGAGCAGTACTTC.

This clone was detected once. The rearrangement uses TRBV6-1 and TRBJ2-7, with no clear D. From germline, CDR1 is MNHNS and CDR2 SASEGT. V lost 1 base and J 4 bases, leaving 11 bases between the germline ends. This CDR3 has 14 amino acids. CDR3 nucleotides: TGTGCCAGCAGTGAAGACAGAAGGGCTTACGAGCAGTACTTC. Its protein product is CASSEDRRAYEQYF.

This chain joins TRBV4-1 and TRBJ2-3, with D possibly being TRBD2 (6 bases). The CDR3 runs 16 residues. Germline CDR1 MGHRA, CDR2 YSYEKL. Deletions cut 4 bases from V and 2 bases from J, with 16 bases between. The CDR3 DNA follows: TGCGCCAGCAGCCGGGGGACTGTTAGCGACACAGATACGCAGTATTTT. Its translation: CASSRGTVSDTDTQYF.

V is TRBV5-1 and J is TRBJ2-3, with a weak D call TRBD1 (6 bases). This CDR3 is built from 15 residues. V was shortened by 2 bases and J by 6 bases, with 16 bases between the two germline ends. Looked up from germline, CDR1 is SGHRS and CDR2 is YFSETQ. The CDR3 bases are TGCGCCAGCAGCTTCTCCAGGGGTATGAGGGATACGCAGTATTTT. Translation: CASSFSRGMRDTQYF.